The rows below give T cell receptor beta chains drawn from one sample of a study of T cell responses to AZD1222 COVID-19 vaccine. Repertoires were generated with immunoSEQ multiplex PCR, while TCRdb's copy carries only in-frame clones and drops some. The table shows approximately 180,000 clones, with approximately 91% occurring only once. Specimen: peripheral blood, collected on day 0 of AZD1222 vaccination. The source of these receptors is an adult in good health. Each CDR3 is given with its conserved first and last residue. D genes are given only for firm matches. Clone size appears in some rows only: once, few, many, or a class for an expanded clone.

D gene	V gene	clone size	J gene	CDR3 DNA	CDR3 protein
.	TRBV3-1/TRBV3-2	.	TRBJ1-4	TGTGCCAGCAGCCGAACCGGACATAGGGGTTCTAATGAAAAACTGTTTTTT	CASSRTGHRGSNEKLFF
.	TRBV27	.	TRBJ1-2	TGTGCCAGCAGTTCCCACGGGAGGGTGGACTATGGCTACACCTTC	CASSSHGRVDYGYTF
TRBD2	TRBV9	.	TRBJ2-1	TGTGCCAGCAGCGTAGGACTAGCGGAGTACAATGAGCAGTTCTTC	CASSVGLAEYNEQFF
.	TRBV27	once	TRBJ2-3	TGTGCCAGCAGTTTTGTAGTATCTAGCACAGATACGCAGTATTTT	CASSFVVSSTDTQYF
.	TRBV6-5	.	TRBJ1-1	TGTGCCAGCAGTTCCGCAGGGGCCGGAAACACTGAAGCTTTCTTT	CASSSAGAGNTEAFF
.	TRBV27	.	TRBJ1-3	TGTGCCAGCAGGACTACAGTCTCTGGAAACACCATATATTTT	CASRTTVSGNTIYF
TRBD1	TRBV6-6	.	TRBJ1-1	TGTGCCAGCGGGGAAAGGGGGACAGGAATGAACACTGAAGCTTTCTTT	CASGERGTGMNTEAFF
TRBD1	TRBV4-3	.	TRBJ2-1	TGCGCCAGCAGCCAAGAGGGCAGGGGGCGGTTGGATGAGCAGTTCTTC	CASSQEGRGRLDEQFF
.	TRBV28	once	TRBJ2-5	TGTGCCAGCAGTTTATTTCTTGGGCAAGAGACCCAGTACTTC	CASSLFLGQETQYF
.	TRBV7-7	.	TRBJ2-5	TGTGCCAGCAGCTTAGCACCGGGTCGCGGGCAAGAGACCCAGTACTTC	CASSLAPGRGQETQYF
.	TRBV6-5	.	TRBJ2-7	TGTGCCAGCAGAAGCGGCTCAAGCTCCTACGAGCAGTACTTC	CASRSGSSSYEQYF
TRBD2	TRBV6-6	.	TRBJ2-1	TGTGCCAGCAGCCAAGGACTAGCGGGAGGAGATGAGCAGTTCTTC	CASSQGLAGGDEQFF
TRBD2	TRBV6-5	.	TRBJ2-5	TGTGCCAGCTCCTCCTCTAGCGGGAGTAAGGCGACCCAGTACTTC	CASSSSSGSKATQYF